This TCR beta chain emerged from a study of cytomegalovirus exposure and HLA in healthy donors. Turning to the study itself: Previous work identified 120 million or so unique TCR beta sequences from some 170 million T cells.

PCR used 60 Vbeta primers and 13 Jbeta primers. The assay was immunoSEQ multiplex PCR, and TCRdb's table has in-frame clones only and misses some. The sample holds 200,000 to 250,000 clones, around 81% seen once. Study-wide findings and caveats: Fewer N-insertions than the roughly 670-donor mean were reportedly shown by an Asian-associated ancestry cluster in a later analysis. In the analysis, some V segments, TRBV6-2 and TRBV6-3 included, were excluded as indistinguishable. Reported findings show TCR beta sequences accurately forecast HLA-A and HLA-B alleles in most subjects.

Per germline, CDR1 SGDLS and CDR2 YYNGEE. V shed 3 bases and J shed 2 bases, with 15 bases lying between them. The CDR3 is 15 amino acids. Turning to this clone: The antigen is not known.

The source material was PBMCs. The TCR originated in a woman in her sixties or seventies in good health and CMV-seropositive. The V and J genes are TRBV9 and TRBJ2-7, with a weak D call TRBD1 (6 bases). The DNA for the CDR3 is TGTGCCAGCAGCGGATCTGACAGGACCGCCTACGAGCAGTACTTC. Translated: CASSGSDRTAYEQYF.